By sample fraction, the clone carrying this TCR beta chain is medium-sized. Its specificity is unknown. This entry is derived from a study of regulatory T cells in long-lasting Graves disease. Time point here: newly diagnosed GD, antithyroid drugs for less than 3 months. Extracted PBMC RNA gave rise to the TCR library. Arm-PCR with iRepertoire HTBI primers amplified the CDR3 regions for these TCR beta libraries. One entry per CDR3 protein, called by TCRdb with MiXCR from the multiplex PCR reads. The sample shows about 620,000 distinct CDR3 sequences, roughly 15% of them seen only once. CDR1 SGHAT and CDR2 FQDESV come from the germline V gene (reference sequence). This CDR3 is 13 amino acids long. Trimming removed 6 bases from V and 4 bases from J; junction bases left unmatched: 4. Regarding the study as a whole: TCR diversity was lower in persistent than newly diagnosed Graves' disease.

The sample was also linked to a second study, of T cells in Graves' hyperthyroidism and ophthalmopathy. This second study says: Ophthalmopathy and stable hyperthyroidism were told apart by a 13 V-J model.

The sample was peripheral blood mononuclear cells (PBMCs), taken at new diagnosis, from a patient treated with antithyroid drugs. This sequence joins TRBV11-1 and TRBJ2-7; 9 bases are shared with TRBD2. The sequence derives from a young woman with Graves disease. CDR3 DNA: TGTGCCAGCAGTCGGACTAGCGCTTACGAGCAGTACTTC. Protein product: CASSRTSAYEQYF. Complete variable domain (other parts from reference TRBV11-1 and TRBJ2-7): EAEVAQSPRYKITEKSQAVAFWCDPISGHATLYWYRQILGQGPELLVQFQDESVVDDSQLPKDRFSAERLKGVDSTLKIQPAELGDSAMYLCASSRTSAYEQYFGPGTRLTVT.